The text below deals with one T cell receptor beta chain. This sample is part of a study of blood T cell repertoires in COVID-19. Whole-study context: Sites in the United States, Italy and Spain provided acute and convalescent COVID-19 samples. PBMCs, B-cell-depleted T cells, or T cells were the source of the cDNA or gDNA that made up the material.

The method was immunoSEQ multiplex PCR; TCRdb's version includes in-frame clones alone and lacks a portion of them. The data hold approximately 250,000 clones, with approximately 86% observed a single time. The germline CDR1 and CDR2 sequences are LGHDT and YNNKEL (reference sequence). V dropped 4 bases and J dropped 1; count of bases not matched to a gene: 9. The CDR3 has 17 residues. The source material was peripheral blood. The origin of this receptor is a man between 18 and 35 years old with active or convalescent COVID-19. The chain combines TRBV3-1 (or the pseudogene TRBV3-2) with TRBJ2-1; 8 bases line up with TRBD1. As DNA, the CDR3 is TGTGCCAGCAGCCCACGACAGGGGTTGACATCCTACAATGAGCAGTTCTTC. Protein product: CASSPRQGLTSYNEQFF.